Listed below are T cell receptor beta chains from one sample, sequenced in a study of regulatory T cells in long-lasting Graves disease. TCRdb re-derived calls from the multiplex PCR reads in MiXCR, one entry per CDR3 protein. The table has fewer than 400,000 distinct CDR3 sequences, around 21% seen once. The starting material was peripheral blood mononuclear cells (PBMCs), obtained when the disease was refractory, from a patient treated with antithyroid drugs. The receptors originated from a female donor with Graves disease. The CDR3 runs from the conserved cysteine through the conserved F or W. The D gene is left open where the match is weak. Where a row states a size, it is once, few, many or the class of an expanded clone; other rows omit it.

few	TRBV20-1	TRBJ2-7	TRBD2	CSARRPGLAIYEQYF	TGCAGTGCTAGACGCCCCGGACTAGCGATTTACGAGCAGTACTTC
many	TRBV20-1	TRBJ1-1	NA	CSATRYSRGRNTEAFF	TGCAGTGCGACACGGTACTCCCGGGGACGGAACACTGAAGCTTTCTTT
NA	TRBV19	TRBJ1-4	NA	CASRDGFREKLFF	TGTGCCAGTAGGGATGGATTTCGGGAAAAACTGTTTTTT
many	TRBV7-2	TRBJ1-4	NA	CASSPNREGKLFF	TGTGCCAGCTCCCCAAATCGCGAGGGAAAACTGTTTTTT
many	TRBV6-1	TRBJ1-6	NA	CASNQGANNSPLHF	TGTGCCAGCAACCAGGGTGCAAATAATTCACCCCTCCACTTT
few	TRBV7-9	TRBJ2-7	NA	CASSLVHLGYEQYF	TGTGCCAGCAGCTTAGTCCATTTAGGTTACGAGCAGTACTTC
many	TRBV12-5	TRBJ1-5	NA	CASADLGNQPQHF	TGTGCTAGTGCGGATCTAGGTAATCAGCCCCAGCATTTT
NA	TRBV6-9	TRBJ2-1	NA	CASSYGVSNYEQFF	TGTGCCAGCAGTTACGGAGTTAGTAACTACGAGCAGTTCTTC
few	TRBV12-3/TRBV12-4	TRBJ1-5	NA	CASTLGTQDYSNQPQHF	TGTGCCAGCACCTTAGGGACACAAGATTATAGCAATCAGCCCCAGCATTTT
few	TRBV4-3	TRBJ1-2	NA	CASSQDYRGINYGYTF	TGCGCCAGCAGCCAAGATTACAGAGGAATTAACTATGGCTACACCTTC
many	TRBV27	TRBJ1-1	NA	CASSQDRIGVRNTEAFF	TGTGCCAGCAGTCAAGACAGGATTGGTGTTCGGAACACTGAAGCTTTCTTT
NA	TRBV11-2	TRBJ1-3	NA	CASSLISGNTICF	TGTGCCAGCAGCTTGATAAGTGGAAACACCATATGTTTT
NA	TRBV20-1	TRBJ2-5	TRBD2	CSARPMVGGGETQYF	TGCAGTGCTAGACCAATGGTGGGGGGGGGAGAGACCCAGTACTTC
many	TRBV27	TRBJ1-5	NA	CASSVSGRVQPQHF	TGTGCCAGCAGTGTAAGTGGCAGGGTTCAGCCCCAGCATTTT
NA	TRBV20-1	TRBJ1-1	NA	CSALGIRLEAFF	TGCAGTGCCTTGGGAATTCGGTTAGAGGCTTTCTTT
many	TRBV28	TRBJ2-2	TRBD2	CASSLWASGAANTGELFF	TGTGCCAGCTCTTTATGGGCTAGCGGAGCGGCGAACACCGGGGAGCTGTTTTTT
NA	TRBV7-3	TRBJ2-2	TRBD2	CASSFRGGRALNTGELFF	TGTGCCAGCAGCTTTCGGGGCGGGAGGGCCTTGAACACCGGGGAGCTGTTTTTT
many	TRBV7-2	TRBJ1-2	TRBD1	CASSPTGGDGYTF	TGTGCCAGCAGCCCGACAGGGGGCGATGGCTACACCTTC
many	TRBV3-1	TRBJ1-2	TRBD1	CASSPEGGSRDYTF	TGTGCCAGCAGCCCCGAAGGGGGCAGTCGGGACTACACCTTC
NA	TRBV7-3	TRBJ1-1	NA	CASSLPGAEAFF	TGTGCCAGCAGCTTACCAGGGGCTGAAGCTTTCTTT
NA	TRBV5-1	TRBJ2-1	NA	CASSRDGSNEQFF	TGCGCCAGCAGCAGGGACGGATCGAATGAGCAGTTCTTC
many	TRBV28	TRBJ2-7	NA	CASRQGPYEQYF	TGTGCCAGCAGACAGGGACCCTACGAGCAGTACTTC
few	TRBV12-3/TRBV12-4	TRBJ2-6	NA	CASSPAGSGANVLTF	TGTGCCAGCAGCCCTGCAGGGTCGGGGGCCAACGTCCTGACTTTC
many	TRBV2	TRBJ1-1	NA	CASSVVGGDTEAFF	TGTGCCAGCAGTGTGGTCGGGGGCGACACTGAAGCTTTCTTT
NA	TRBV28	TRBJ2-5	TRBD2	CASRSRTSGNQETQYF	TGTGCCAGCAGATCCCGGACTAGCGGGAATCAAGAGACCCAGTACTTC
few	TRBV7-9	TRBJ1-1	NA	CASSLSATEAFF	TGTGCCAGCAGCTTATCTGCGACTGAAGCTTTCTTT
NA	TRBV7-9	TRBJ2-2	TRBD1	CASRAGTVGGELFF	TGTGCCAGCAGAGCCGGGACAGTCGGCGGGGAGCTGTTTTTT
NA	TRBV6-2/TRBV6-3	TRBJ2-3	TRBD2	CASSAGGSSPPTDTQYF	TGTGCCAGCAGTGCGGGCGGGAGTTCCCCCCCCACAGATACGCAGTATTTT
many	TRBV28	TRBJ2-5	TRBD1	CASSSPGTVGYRQETQYF	TGTGCCAGCAGTTCCCCCGGGACAGTGGGATATCGCCAAGAGACCCAGTACTTC
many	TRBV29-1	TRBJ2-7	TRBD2	CSVEVLTGRDYEQYF	TGCAGCGTTGAAGTCTTAACCGGGAGGGACTACGAGCAGTACTTC
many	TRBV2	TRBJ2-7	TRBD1	CASGGQASYEQYF	TGTGCCAGCGGGGGACAGGCGTCCTACGAGCAGTACTTC
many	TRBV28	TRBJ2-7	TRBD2	CASSTGTGWTSGPISYEQYF	TGTGCCAGCAGTACCGGGACAGGGTGGACTAGCGGGCCAATCTCCTACGAGCAGTACTTC
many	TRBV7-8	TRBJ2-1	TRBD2	CASSQSLGGMSQFF	TGTGCCAGCAGCCAGAGTTTGGGGGGGATGTCGCAGTTCTTC
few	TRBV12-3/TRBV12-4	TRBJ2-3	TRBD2	CASSPGTSADTQYF	TGTGCCAGCAGTCCTGGGACTAGCGCAGATACGCAGTATTTT
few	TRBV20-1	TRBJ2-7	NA	CSARVGGEQYF	TGCAGTGCTAGGGTAGGGGGGGAGCAGTACTTC
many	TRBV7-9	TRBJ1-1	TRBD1	CASSLPTGVSTEAFF	TGTGCCAGCAGCTTACCTACAGGGGTAAGCACTGAAGCTTTCTTT
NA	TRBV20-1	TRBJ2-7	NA	CSARDPFAVDEQYF	TGCAGTGCTAGAGACCCTTTCGCAGTCGACGAGCAGTACTTC
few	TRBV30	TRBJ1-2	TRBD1	CAWSSTGTGNYGYTF	TGTGCCTGGAGTTCGACCGGGACAGGAAACTATGGCTACACCTTC
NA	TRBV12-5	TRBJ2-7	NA	CASAMSLWGEQYF	TGTGCTAGTGCCATGTCCTTGTGGGGGGAGCAGTACTTC
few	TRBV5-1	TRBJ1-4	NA	CASSLVNRARGGATNEKLFF	TGCGCCAGCAGCTTGGTGAACAGGGCCCGCGGCGGTGCAACTAATGAAAAACTGTTTTTT
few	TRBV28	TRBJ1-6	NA	CASSLNTAKNSPLHF	TGTGCCAGCAGTTTAAACACAGCCAAAAATTCACCCCTCCACTTT
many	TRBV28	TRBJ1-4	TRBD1	CASSRPGQPNEKLFF	TGTGCCAGCAGCAGACCGGGACAGCCCAATGAAAAACTGTTTTTT
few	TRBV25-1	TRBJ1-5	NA	CASSEGMALYSNQPQHF	TGTGCCAGCAGCGAAGGCATGGCACTTTATAGCAATCAGCCCCAGCATTTT
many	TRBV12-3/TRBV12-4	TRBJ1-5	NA	CASSSRQGQPQHF	TGTGCCAGCAGTTCCCGTCAGGGGCAGCCCCAGCATTTT